A selection of T cell receptor beta chains follows, all from one sample in a study of cytomegalovirus exposure and HLA in healthy donors. Using immunoSEQ multiplex PCR, the repertoire was profiled, and TCRdb retains in-frame clones only, with some absent. Counted here are roughly 200,000 clones, 60% to 80% occurring once; the ten biggest clones make up approximately 2.1%. Sequenced material: PBMCs. These receptor sequences come from a woman in her twenties or thirties in good health and CMV-seropositive. Both conserved end residues are part of each CDR3. A D gene is named only where the DNA matches it firmly. Some rows mark clone size as missing; the rest say once, few, many or name a class of expanded clone.

abundance	d_gene	v_gene	j_gene	len	CDR3aa	CDR3nt
NA	NA	TRBV18	TRBJ1-3	13	CASSPEGEIPIYF	TGTGCCAGCTCACCAGAGGGAGAAATCCCCATATATTTT
few	NA	TRBV10-2	TRBJ1-2	13	CASSESGGSGYTF	TGCGCCAGCAGTGAATCGGGGGGAAGCGGCTACACCTTC
NA	NA	TRBV6-6	TRBJ2-7	11	CASSDSYEQYF	TGTGCCAGCTCAGACTCCTACGAGCAGTACTTC
NA	NA	TRBV19	TRBJ1-3	14	CASSIFGQPDTIYF	TGTGCCAGTAGTATATTCGGACAGCCGGACACCATATATTTT
NA	NA	TRBV15	TRBJ2-7	13	CATSRDRGDEQYF	TGTGCCACCAGCAGAGATCGCGGGGACGAGCAGTACTTC
NA	NA	TRBV15	TRBJ1-5	13	CASGGGTGQPQHF	TGTGCCAGTGGCGGAGGGACGGGGCAGCCCCAGCATTTT
NA	TRBD1	TRBV28	TRBJ1-2	16	CASSPLRTGGVYGYTF	TGTGCCAGCAGTCCCCTCAGGACAGGGGGTGTATATGGCTACACCTTC
NA	TRBD1	TRBV7-3	TRBJ2-6	20	CASSLMRGTGGLSGANVLTF	TGTGCCAGCAGCTTAATGAGGGGGACAGGGGGGCTCTCTGGGGCCAACGTCCTGACTTTC
NA	TRBD1	TRBV7-9	TRBJ2-7	14	CASSSGTGGYEQYF	TGTGCCAGCAGTTCCGGGACAGGGGGCTACGAGCAGTACTTC
NA	NA	TRBV7-2	TRBJ1-4	12	CASSLDGRKLFF	TGTGCCAGCAGCTTAGACGGGAGAAAACTGTTTTTT
NA	TRBD1	TRBV7-2	TRBJ2-2	18	CASSLVVGTGTYTGELFF	TGTGCCAGCAGCTTAGTTGTGGGGACAGGGACCTACACCGGGGAGCTGTTTTTT
NA	TRBD1	TRBV6-1	TRBJ2-7	14	CASILTGIGYEQYF	TGTGCCAGTATACTGACAGGGATCGGCTACGAGCAGTACTTC
NA	TRBD1	TRBV7-2	TRBJ2-5	16	CASSPRARGLGETQYF	TGTGCCAGCAGCCCTAGGGCCAGGGGGCTGGGGGAGACCCAGTACTTC
NA	NA	TRBV28	TRBJ1-6	16	CASSPSRTLISSPLHF	TGTGCCAGCAGTCCATCACGGACTCTGATCAGTTCACCCCTCCACTTT
once	NA	TRBV27	TRBJ2-7	14	CASRSGDNSYEQYF	TGTGCCAGCAGGTCGGGAGACAACTCCTACGAGCAGTACTTC
NA	NA	TRBV11-3	TRBJ2-7	14	CASSLGGAGYEQYF	TGTGCCAGCAGCTTAGGGGGCGCCGGCTACGAGCAGTACTTC
once	NA	TRBV28	TRBJ1-1	14	CASSMGWGETEAFF	TGTGCCAGCAGTATGGGCTGGGGGGAAACTGAAGCTTTCTTT
NA	NA	TRBV6-5	TRBJ2-1	14	CASSVAHIRSEQFF	TGTGCCAGCAGTGTAGCCCATATCCGGAGTGAGCAGTTCTTC
NA	TRBD1	TRBV6-6	TRBJ1-6	15	CATNPSGGSNSPLHF	TGTGCCACCAACCCTTCAGGGGGCTCTAATTCACCCCTCCACTTT
NA	NA	TRBV2	TRBJ1-1	14	CASSEGGRNTEAFF	TGTGCCAGCAGTGAAGGGGGCAGAAACACTGAAGCTTTCTTT
NA	NA	TRBV28	TRBJ1-2	15	CASSFGGSGFYGYTF	TGTGCCAGCAGTTTTGGAGGGTCCGGGTTCTATGGCTACACCTTC
NA	TRBD1	TRBV10-3	TRBJ2-3	16	CAISEIGQGKTDTQYF	TGTGCCATCAGTGAGATTGGACAGGGAAAGACAGATACGCAGTATTTT
NA	TRBD1	TRBV19	TRBJ1-5	13	CASRDRGSEPQHF	TGTGCCAGTAGGGACAGGGGGTCAGAGCCCCAGCATTTT
once	TRBD1	TRBV2	TRBJ1-6	13	CASSDRGRSPLHF	TGTGCCAGCAGTGACAGGGGGCGATCACCCCTCCACTTT
NA	NA	TRBV7-3	TRBJ1-5	13	CASSLTPQARKHF	TGTGCCAGCAGCTTAACTCCCCAGGCCCGAAAGCATTTT
NA	TRBD1	TRBV5-1	TRBJ1-1	18	CASSRRLGQANMNTEAFF	TGCGCCAGCAGCCGTCGGCTTGGACAGGCTAATATGAACACTGAAGCTTTCTTT
NA	NA	TRBV4-3	TRBJ1-5	14	CASSQEAGYQPQHF	TGCGCCAGCAGCCAAGAGGCCGGGTATCAGCCCCAGCATTTT
NA	NA	TRBV6-1	TRBJ2-3	14	CASINYLGTDTQYF	TGTGCCAGCATCAACTATTTGGGCACAGATACGCAGTATTTT
few	NA	TRBV5-1	TRBJ1-6	12	CASSLTDSPLHF	TGCGCCAGCAGCTTGACGGATTCACCCCTCCACTTT
many	NA	TRBV6-6	TRBJ2-1	16	CASSYSELPPRNEQFF	TGTGCCAGCAGTTACTCGGAACTACCACCTCGGAATGAGCAGTTCTTC
NA	TRBD1	TRBV5-1	TRBJ2-1	16	CASSWSGTASYNEQFF	TGCGCCAGCAGCTGGTCCGGGACAGCCTCCTACAATGAGCAGTTCTTC
once	TRBD2	TRBV30	TRBJ2-1	14	CAWSAGTSNNEQFF	TGTGCCTGGTCAGCCGGGACTAGCAACAATGAGCAGTTCTTC
NA	NA	TRBV6-4	TRBJ2-6	14	CASSPTSGANVLTF	TGTGCCAGCAGCCCTACCTCTGGGGCCAACGTCCTGACTTTC
once	TRBD2	TRBV29-1	TRBJ2-1	16	CSAPLRGGLVYNEQFF	TGCAGCGCTCCCCTTCGGGGGGGCCTAGTCTACAATGAGCAGTTCTTC
NA	NA	TRBV19	TRBJ1-5	14	CASNLWASNQPQHF	TGTGCCAGTAACCTTTGGGCTAGCAATCAGCCCCAGCATTTT
NA	NA	TRBV21-1	TRBJ2-7	15	CASSKGAGGDYEQYF	TGTGCCAGCAGCAAAGGGGCGGGCGGGGACTACGAGCAGTACTTC
NA	TRBD1	TRBV5-1	TRBJ1-6	14	CASSWDRSNSPLHF	TGCGCCAGCAGCTGGGACAGGTCGAATTCACCCCTCCACTTT
NA	TRBD1	TRBV18	TRBJ2-6	16	CASSTGASSGANVLTF	TGTGCCAGCTCGACAGGGGCTTCCTCTGGGGCCAACGTCCTGACTTTC
NA	TRBD1	TRBV7-3	TRBJ2-2	16	CASSSRTGVSTGELFF	TGTGCCAGCAGCTCCCGGACAGGGGTCAGCACCGGGGAGCTGTTTTTT